This T cell receptor beta chain was profiled in a study of T cell repertoires in cytomegalovirus infection. Study-wide background: Based on public TCR beta signatures, there were indications of CMV infection and of a matching HLA type.

Study-level findings and limits: Across the ex vivo response, the dominant clonotypes were HLA-C-restricted CMV-specific TCR beta clonotypes.

The CDR3 is 14 residues long. Germline assignment: CDR1 ENHRY and CDR2 SYGVKD. The junction had 5 bases not matched to a gene; V was cut back by 6 bases and J by 0 bases. There are a few counts of this clonotype. No antigen is known for it. TCRdb reprocessed the reads via MiXCR and lists one record per CDR3 protein. The data hold about 770,000 distinct CDR3 sequences, with roughly 28% observed a single time. The rearrangement links TRBV10-3 to TRBJ2-7, with 7 nucleotides matching TRBD1. The receptor was isolated from a human donor in good health (CMV status not recorded). Some clones in this sample may be carry-over from other donors' samples. This material consisted of cultured CD8+ T cells from PBMCs, taken from culture after CMV antigen stimulation. The CDR3, as DNA: TGTGCCATCAGCGGACAGGTCCTCTCCTACGAGCAGTACTTC. It yields the protein CAISGQVLSYEQYF.